This T cell receptor beta chain was recovered during a study of blood T cell repertoires in COVID-19. Study details: Italy, Spain and the United States were the sources of the convalescent and acute COVID-19 samples. PBMCs, B-cell-depleted T cells, or T cells were the source of the cDNA or gDNA that made up the material.

Per the authors' pipeline: Reference gene primers were amplified, and this amplification served to estimate nucleated cell counts. Using immunoSEQ multiplex PCR, the repertoire was profiled, and TCRdb retains in-frame clones only, with some absent. V and J calls and clone size are given by that table; D and trimming were obtained from the DNA. The sample lists hundreds of thousands of clones, 87% seen once, with more than 10% in the top ten. Germline V gene sequence: CDR1 GTSNPN, CDR2 SVGIG (reference sequence). The CDR3 has 14 amino acids. With 0 bases removed from V and 3 bases from J, the gap between germline ends came to 12 bases.

The sequencing sample was made of peripheral blood. This clonotype was obtained from a woman aged 18-30 years who had recovered from COVID-19. J is TRBJ2-7 and V is TRBV30; D may be TRBD2 (6 bases). The CDR3 nucleotides are TGTGCCTGGAGTGTACGGGGGACGAACTACGAGCAGTACTTC. Protein: CAWSVRGTNYEQYF.